The entry below describes one T cell receptor (beta chain). No antigen is known for it. PCR was performed using 60 Vbeta and 13 Jbeta primers. Sequencing was performed with immunoSEQ multiplex PCR; in TCRdb, only in-frame clones are kept and a portion is missing. Among about 210,000 clones listed, roughly 77% were seen once. The sample originates from a study of cytomegalovirus exposure and HLA in healthy donors. Findings and caveats of the study: Later analysis suggested most CMV-associated TCR beta chains were HLA-restricted. Diagnosis of cytomegalovirus status made by the classifier reportedly showed high specificity and sensitivity. Over 150 TCR beta chains were listed as cytomegalovirus-associated. With later analysis, a missense DCLRE1C variant became linked to TCR beta V- and J-gene trimming.

The CDR3 length is 16 residues. Looked up from germline, CDR1 is LGHNA and CDR2 is YNFKEQ. Unmatched junction bases numbered 5, after V lost 5 bases and J lost 0 bases. The clonotype was recovered from a male donor in good health and CMV-seropositive. The sample consisted of PBMCs. This chain uses TRBV4-2 with TRBJ2-4, with 9 bases that match TRBD2. CDR3 sequence: CASSSGGGAAKNIQYF. In nucleotides, the CDR3 is TGTGCCAGCAGCTCCGGCGGGGGGGCAGCCAAAAACATTCAGTACTTC.